These 22 T cell receptor beta chains were sequenced from one sample in a study of blood T cells in healthy people across ages. Using a J-beta primer mix together with a sample-barcoded 5' primer, a second PCR was run for roughly 6 to 12 cycles. MiXCR was run by TCRdb on the 5' RACE reads, yielding one entry per CDR3 protein. The sample lists about 1,600,000 distinct CDR3 sequences; approximately 40% were seen once. The sequenced material came from blood. The receptor set was obtained from a young woman in good health.

The chain uses TRBV20-1 and TRBJ2-7; D might be TRBD1 or TRBD2, each matching 6 bases. The V and J ends lost 3 bases and 3 bases respectively, with 9 bases between them. This CDR3 has 12 amino acids. The germline V gene encodes CDR1 DFQATT and CDR2 SNEGSKA (reference sequence). CDR3 loop: CSASEGGYEQYF. DNA of the CDR3: TGCAGTGCTAGTGAGGGGGGCTACGAGCAGTACTTC.

J is TRBJ2-1 and V is TRBV12-3 or TRBV12-4; a possible D gene is TRBD1 (6 bases). This CDR3 contains 13 residues. Trimming shortened V by 8 bases and J by 9 bases, and 17 bases separated the two germline ends. This chain's CDR3 is CASSRTAVGEQFF. CDR3 bases: TGTGCCAGCTCCAGGACAGCTGTGGGTGAGCAGTTCTTC.

The chain joins TRBV5-1 to TRBJ2-1, with 10 bases that match TRBD2. The J call may be in error: the DNA end matches TRBJ2-7 better. Germline loops: CDR1 SGHRS, CDR2 YFSETQ. The length of the CDR3 is 17 residues. CDR3 bases: TGCGCCAGCAGCTTGAGTTCGCGGACTAGCGGCTACAATGAGCAGTACTTC. Translating it yields CASSLSSRTSGYNEQYF.

V is TRBV27 and J is TRBJ2-5, with TRBD1 matching 7 bases. The ends lost 6 bases at V and 11 bases at J; junction bases unmatched: 15. This CDR3 contains 14 residues. Germline V lookup: CDR1 MNHEY, CDR2 SMNVEV (reference sequence). CDR3 bases: TGTGCCAGCAGCGAGGGACAGTGGCCCAATGAGCAGTACTTC. Amino acids: CASSEGQWPNEQYF.

As concerns this clonotype: The junction does not match germline at one end; this may be a read error. This CDR3 is CASNQGTSGPYEQYF. DNA for the CDR3: TGTGCCAGCAACCAAGGGACTAGCGGGCCCTACGAGCAGTACTTC. The J gene is TRBJ2-7, the V gene TRBV3-1; 12 nucleotides agree with TRBD2. Germline V gene data show CDR1 as LGHDT and CDR2 as YNNKEL (reference sequence). This CDR3 spans 15 amino acids.

The chain recombines TRBV12-3 or TRBV12-4 with TRBJ1-2; 11 bases fit TRBD1. This CDR3 is 14 amino acids long. V trimming: 8 bases; J trimming: 8 bases; junction bases outside the gene matches: 10. The CDR3 nucleotides are TGTGCCAGCGCATGGGGACAGGGGGTCGGGGGCTACACCTTC. This sequence encodes CASAWGQGVGGYTF.

This clonotype came up a few times. The chain recombines TRBV4-1 with TRBJ2-7; the D is unclear. The CDR3 covers 14 residues. The ends were cut back, 4 bases at V and 7 bases at J, with 17 bases in the middle. CDR1 is MGHRA, CDR2 YSYEKL, per germline. The CDR3 loop reads CASSRAAEYNEQYF. CDR3 coding DNA: TGCGCCAGCAGCCGGGCAGCAGAATACAATGAGCAGTACTTC.

This clonotype was found many times. The gene calls are TRBV6-1 and TRBJ2-1, with D tentatively TRBD1 (5 bases). The germline CDR1 and CDR2 sequences are MNHNS and SASEGT. The CDR3 extends over 12 amino acids. The germline V and J ends were trimmed by 3 bases and 6 bases, with 6 bases remaining between them. The CDR3 protein is CASSDRVNEQFF. As DNA, the CDR3 is TGTGCCAGCAGTGACAGGGTCAATGAGCAGTTCTTC.

The gene calls are TRBV7-9 and TRBJ2-4; D is unclear. The CDR3 is 15 amino acids. V shed 5 bases and J shed 6 bases, with 17 bases lying between them. Germline assignment: CDR1 SEHNR and CDR2 FQNEAQ (reference sequence). The CDR3 is CASSPEFTSRNIQYF. The CDR3 nucleotides are TGTGCCAGCAGCCCCGAGTTTACGAGCAGAAACATTCAGTACTTC.

A remark on this clonotype: The junction differs from germline at one of its ends, possibly a read error. The V call is TRBV7-7, the J call TRBJ2-7; 9 bases align to TRBD1. The CDR3 spans 16 residues. Germline values: CDR1 SSHAT, CDR2 FNYEAQ (reference sequence). CDR3 sequence: CASSHGTGRVDNEQYF. The CDR3 bases are TGTGCTAGCAGCCATGGGACAGGGAGGGTGGACAATGAGCAGTACTTC.

The sample holds a few counts of this clonotype. The CDR3 reads CSVQSQQGNYGYTF. In DNA form, the CDR3 reads TGCAGCGTTCAGTCCCAGCAGGGGAACTATGGCTACACCTTC. This sequence joins TRBV29-1 and TRBJ1-2; D possibly corresponds to TRBD1 (6 bases). The V end lost 5 bases, the J end lost 2 bases, and 15 bases lay between the germline ends. Germline CDR1 and CDR2: SQVTM and ANQGSEA. The CDR3 has 14 residues.

This clonotype has more than one count but fewer than ten. The chain joins TRBV20-1 to TRBJ2-2, with D perhaps TRBD1 (6 bases). CDR3 length: 12 amino acids. Germline assignment: CDR1 DFQATT and CDR2 SNEGSKA (reference sequence). V lost 8 bases to trimming and J lost 6 bases, with 13 bases between them. CDR3 coding DNA: TGCAGTTGCAAACAGGGAGCCGGGGAGCTGTTTTTT. This sequence encodes CSCKQGAGELFF.

This clonotype was seen more than once but under ten times. DNA for the CDR3: TGCGCCAGCAGCCAAGTCCTTAGGGGACAGGGTAATGAAAAACTGTTTTTT. Amino acid sequence: CASSQVLRGQGNEKLFF. The rearrangement joins TRBV4-1 to TRBJ1-4; TRBD1 matches 9 bases. With 1 base clipped from V and 4 bases from J, the junction kept 7 bases outside the gene matches. From germline, CDR1 is MGHRA and CDR2 YSYEKL. The CDR3 is 17 residues long.

The rearrangement joins TRBV12-3 or TRBV12-4 to TRBJ2-7; 7 nucleotides line up with TRBD1. There are 15 residues in the CDR3. V lost 2 bases to trimming and J lost 4 bases; unmatched junction nucleotides: 8. CDR3 region: CASSLRGGYGYEQYF. The CDR3 DNA is TGTGCCAGCAGTTTACGAGGGGGCTATGGGTACGAGCAGTACTTC.

The chain has TRBV7-6 and TRBJ2-1, with D possibly TRBD1 on 7 matching bases. Germline V gene lookup returns CDR1 SGHVS and CDR2 FNYEAQ. Trimming stripped 5 bases from V and 0 bases from J, with 20 bases between. The CDR3 is made up of 18 amino acids. The CDR3 protein is CASSPLSEGTASYNEQFF. The CDR3 DNA reads TGTGCCAGCAGCCCCCTTTCGGAGGGGACAGCCTCCTACAATGAGCAGTTCTTC. The variable domain in full, completed from reference TRBV7-6 and TRBJ2-1, reads GAGVSQSPRYKVTKRGQDVALRCDPISGHVSLYWYRQALGQGPEFLTYFNYEAQQDKSGLPNDRFSAERPEGSISTLTIQRTEQRDSAMYRCASSPLSEGTASYNEQFFGPGTRLTVL.

This clonotype has at least ten counts. The rearrangement uses TRBV7-2 and TRBJ2-1, with TRBD1 matching over 10 bases. This CDR3 is 17 amino acids long. Germline V gives CDR1 SGHTA, CDR2 FQGNSA. V lost 2 bases to trimming and J lost 3 bases; unmatched junction nucleotides: 7. Written as DNA, the CDR3 is TGTGCCAGCAGCTTATTCGCCGGGACAGGGGTCTACAATGAGCAGTTCTTC. Translated, it gives CASSLFAGTGVYNEQFF.

This clonotype was counted between two and nine times. The chain has TRBV9 and TRBJ2-3; weak D call: TRBD2 (5 bases). V was shortened by 5 bases and J by 0 bases, with 7 bases between the two germline ends. Germline CDR1 SGDLS, CDR2 YYNGEE. This CDR3 contains 13 residues. Here the CDR3 DNA reads TGTGCCAGCAGGAGCGGAAGCACAGATACGCAGTATTTT. Translation gives CASRSGSTDTQYF.

The genes are TRBV5-1 and TRBJ2-5; D may be TRBD2 (5 bases). The germline V gene encodes CDR1 SGHRS and CDR2 YFSETQ. The CDR3 sequence is 15 residues long. The germline V and J ends were trimmed by 0 bases and 2 bases, with 11 bases remaining between them. The CDR3 region is CASSLGLRVQETQYF. CDR3 sequence (DNA): TGCGCCAGCAGCTTGGGTCTGAGGGTGCAAGAGACCCAGTACTTC.

The chain couples TRBV10-3 to TRBJ1-5, with 7 bases fitting TRBD1. J gave up 7 bases and V 3 bases, and 6 bases lay outside the gene matches. This CDR3 is built from 14 residues. Germline V lookup: CDR1 ENHRY, CDR2 SYGVKD. In DNA, the CDR3 is TGTGCCATCAGTGAACAGGGGCCGTTACAGCCCCAGCATTTT. Its protein product is CAISEQGPLQPQHF.

This clonotype was counted ten times or more. The CDR3 spells CASSQPLAGASDEQFF. CDR3 DNA: TGCGCCAGCAGCCAACCACTAGCGGGAGCTTCGGATGAGCAGTTCTTC. The genes are TRBV4-1 and TRBJ2-1, with 11 bases identical to TRBD2. The ends lost 2 bases at V and 8 bases at J; junction bases unmatched: 8. Germline V CDR1 and CDR2: MGHRA, YSYEKL. The CDR3 runs 16 residues.

This clonotype was counted a few times. The chain employs TRBV28 and TRBJ1-2; D ambiguous. Trimming took 4 bases from V and 0 from J, leaving 6 bases between them. The germline gives CDR1 MDHEN, CDR2 SYDVKM. The CDR3 sequence is 13 residues long. CDR3 residues: CASSSWTNYGYTF. CDR3 sequence (DNA): TGTGCCAGCAGTTCATGGACTAACTATGGCTACACCTTC.

This clonotype has only one observation. CDR3 region: CASKGTSGIRETQYF. CDR3 DNA: TGTGCCAGCAAGGGGACTAGCGGGATCAGAGAGACCCAGTACTTC. The chain joins TRBV6-1 to TRBJ2-5, with TRBD2 identical over 13 bases. The CDR3 loop spans 15 amino acids. Germline loops: CDR1 MNHNS, CDR2 SASEGT. J was trimmed by 4 bases and V by 7 bases; bases with no gene match: 6.